This T cell receptor beta chain was captured in a study of tumor-infiltrating lymphocytes in oesophageal squamous cell carcinoma. TCRdb itself ran the PCR reads through MiXCR, one entry per CDR3 protein. The table has roughly 11,000 distinct CDR3 sequences, under 60% seen once; the top ten hold 35%. This clonotype has a handful of counts. This TCR derives from a male donor with esophageal squamous cell carcinoma. Material for sequencing was esophageal tumor tissue.

The CDR3 loop is CSAPGRFTGQTQHF. The DNA for the CDR3 is TGCAGTGCTCCCGGGAGGTTTACGGGGCAGACCCAGCATTTT. V and J are TRBV20-1 and TRBJ1-5; D is perhaps TRBD1 (5 bases). The V gene's germline CDR1 is DFQATT and CDR2 SNEGSKA (reference sequence). Trimming pared 5 bases from V and 11 bases from J, leaving 22 bases between. CDR3 length: 14 residues.